These 8 T cell receptor beta chains were sequenced from one sample in a study of T-cell memory formation after mild COVID-19. TCRdb reprocessed the 5' RACE reads via MiXCR and lists one record per CDR3 protein. The table shows almost 550,000 distinct CDR3 sequences, with 20% occurring only once. The material sequenced was PBMCs or a T cell subset sorted from them (not recorded which). All receptors derive from an adult woman who had mild COVID-19 (a few samples of this study predate the infection). Cell type and time point are not known.

This clonotype was found a few times. The chain couples TRBV6-5 to TRBJ1-2; D not certain. CDR3 length: 13 residues. The V gene lost 6 bases and the J gene lost 6 bases, with 14 bases spanning the gap. The germline CDR1 and CDR2 sequences are MNHEY and SVGAGI. The chain's CDR3 is CASRTALVNGYTF. In DNA form, the CDR3 reads TGTGCCAGCAGGACTGCCCTGGTCAATGGCTACACCTTC.

The V and J genes are TRBV6-5 and TRBJ2-5; 7 nucleotides match TRBD1. This CDR3 is 16 amino acids long. The germline CDR1 and CDR2 sequences are MNHEY and SVGAGI. Trimming removed 2 bases from V and 3 bases from J; junction bases left unmatched: 9. The CDR3 nucleotides are TGTGCCAGCAGTTACGGATCCGACAGGGTGGAAGAGACCCAGTACTTC. Protein: CASSYGSDRVEETQYF.

The chain uses TRBV10-3 and TRBJ2-1, with TRBD2 matching over 9 bases. In germline, CDR1 is ENHRY, CDR2 SYGVKD. The V and J ends lost 9 bases and 7 bases, in that order; junction bases with no gene match: 7. The CDR3 contains 13 residues. CDR3 in DNA: TGTGCCATTACCGGGACTAGCAGGAATGAGCAGTTCTTC. Translating it yields CAITGTSRNEQFF.

This clonotype appeared a few times. The chain couples TRBV20-1 to TRBJ2-7, with TRBD1 matching over 10 bases. CDR1 DFQATT and CDR2 SNEGSKA come from the germline V gene (reference sequence). CDR3 length: 14 residues. Trimming at V came to 5 bases and at J to 1 base, leaving 5 bases not matched to a gene. This CDR3 is CSAPDRGRSYEQYF. The CDR3 nucleotides are TGCAGTGCTCCGGACAGGGGGAGATCCTACGAGCAGTACTTC.

The CDR3 DNA reads TGTGCCACCAGCAGAGATACATCCACAGGGTGGCGGACAGATACGCAGTATTTT. Encoded protein: CATSRDTSTGWRTDTQYF. The chain carries TRBV15 and TRBJ2-3; D is perhaps TRBD1 (6 bases). Germline CDR1 and CDR2: LNHNV and YYDKDF (reference sequence). CDR3 length: 18 amino acids. V lost 0 bases, J lost 3 bases, and 19 bases lay in between.

The chain uses TRBV7-9 and TRBJ1-1; D gene ambiguous. The CDR3 consists of 12 residues. CDR1 SEHNR and CDR2 FQNEAQ come from the germline V gene (reference sequence). V lost 4 bases and J lost 5, with 8 bases in between. In DNA form, the CDR3 reads TGTGCCAGCAGCTCCCAGTTGACTGAAGCTTTCTTT. This sequence encodes CASSSQLTEAFF.

A few counts support this clonotype. V gene TRBV3-1 combines with J gene TRBJ2-7, with 8 bases fitting TRBD1. Germline V gene lookup returns CDR1 LGHDT and CDR2 YNNKEL (reference sequence). V shed 4 bases and J 0 bases; nucleotides not matched to a gene: 5. CDR3 size: 15 residues. CDR3 residues: CASSLGQVGSYEQYF. CDR3 DNA sequence: TGTGCCAGCAGCCTGGGACAGGTGGGCTCCTACGAGCAGTACTTC.

This clonotype was seen many times. This chain joins TRBV20-1 and TRBJ2-1; D gene ambiguous. The CDR3 is made up of 11 amino acids. V was pared by 1 base and J by 7 bases, with 5 bases between. CDR1 and CDR2 from the germline V gene are DFQATT and SNEGSKA (reference sequence). The CDR3 region is CSARGGNEQFF. CDR3 in DNA: TGCAGTGCTAGAGGGGGAAATGAGCAGTTCTTC.